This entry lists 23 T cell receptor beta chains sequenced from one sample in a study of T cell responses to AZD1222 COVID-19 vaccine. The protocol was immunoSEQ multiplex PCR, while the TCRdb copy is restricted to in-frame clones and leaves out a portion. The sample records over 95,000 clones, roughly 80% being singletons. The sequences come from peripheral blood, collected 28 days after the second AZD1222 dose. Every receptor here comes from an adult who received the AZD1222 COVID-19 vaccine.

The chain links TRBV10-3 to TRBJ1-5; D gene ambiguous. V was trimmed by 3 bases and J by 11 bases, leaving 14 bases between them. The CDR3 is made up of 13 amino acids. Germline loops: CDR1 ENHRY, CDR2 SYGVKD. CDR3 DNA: TGTGCCATCAGTGATAGGTCGGGAGAGGCCCAGCATTTT. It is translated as CAISDRSGEAQHF.

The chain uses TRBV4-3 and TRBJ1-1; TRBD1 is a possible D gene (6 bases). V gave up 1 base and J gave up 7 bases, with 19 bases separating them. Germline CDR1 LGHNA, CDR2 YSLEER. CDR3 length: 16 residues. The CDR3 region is CASSQGVAGARGEAFF. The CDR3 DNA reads TGCGCCAGCAGCCAAGGGGTCGCGGGGGCAAGGGGTGAAGCTTTCTTT.

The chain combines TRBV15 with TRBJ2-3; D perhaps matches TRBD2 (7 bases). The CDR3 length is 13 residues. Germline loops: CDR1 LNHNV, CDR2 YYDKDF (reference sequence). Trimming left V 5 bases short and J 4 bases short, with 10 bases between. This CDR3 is CATSDGGPDTQYF. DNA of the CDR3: TGTGCCACCAGCGACGGGGGGCCAGATACGCAGTATTTT.

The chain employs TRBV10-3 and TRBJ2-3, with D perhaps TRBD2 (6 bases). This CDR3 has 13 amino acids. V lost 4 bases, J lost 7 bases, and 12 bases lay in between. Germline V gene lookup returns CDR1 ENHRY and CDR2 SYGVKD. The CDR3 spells CAISGSGEHTQYF. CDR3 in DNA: TGTGCCATCAGTGGATCGGGGGAGCATACGCAGTATTTT.

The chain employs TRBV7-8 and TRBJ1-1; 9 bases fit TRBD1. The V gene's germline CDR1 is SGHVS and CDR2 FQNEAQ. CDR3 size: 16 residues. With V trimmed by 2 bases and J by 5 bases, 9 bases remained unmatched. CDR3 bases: TGTGCCAGCAGCTTACCCCCCGGGACAGGGCATACTGAAGCTTTCTTT. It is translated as CASSLPPGTGHTEAFF.

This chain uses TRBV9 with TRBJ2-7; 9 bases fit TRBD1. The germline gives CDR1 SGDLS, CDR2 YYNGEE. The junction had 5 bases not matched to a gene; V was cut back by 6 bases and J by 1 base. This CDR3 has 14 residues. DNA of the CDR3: TGTGCCAGCACCCCGGGACAGGGTTCCTACGAGCAGTACTTC. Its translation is CASTPGQGSYEQYF.

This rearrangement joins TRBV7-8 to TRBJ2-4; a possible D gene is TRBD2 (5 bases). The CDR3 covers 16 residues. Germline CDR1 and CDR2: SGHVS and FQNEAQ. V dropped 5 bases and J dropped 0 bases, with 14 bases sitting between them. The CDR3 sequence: CASSSTRGLAKNIQYF. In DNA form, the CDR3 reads TGTGCCAGCAGCAGCACCCGGGGTCTAGCCAAAAACATTCAGTACTTC.

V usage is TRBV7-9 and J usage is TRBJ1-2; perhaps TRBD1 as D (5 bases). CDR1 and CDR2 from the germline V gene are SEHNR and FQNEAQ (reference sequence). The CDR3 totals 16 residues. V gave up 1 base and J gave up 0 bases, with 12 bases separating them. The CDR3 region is CASSLGGDRANYGYTF. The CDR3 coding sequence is TGTGCCAGCAGCTTAGGGGGGGACCGAGCTAACTATGGCTACACCTTC.

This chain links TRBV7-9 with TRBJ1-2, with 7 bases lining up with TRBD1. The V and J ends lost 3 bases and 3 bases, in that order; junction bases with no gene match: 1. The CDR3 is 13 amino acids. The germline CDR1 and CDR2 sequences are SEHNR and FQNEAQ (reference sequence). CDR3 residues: CASSLQGDYGYTF. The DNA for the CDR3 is TGTGCCAGCAGCTTGCAGGGGGACTATGGCTACACCTTC.

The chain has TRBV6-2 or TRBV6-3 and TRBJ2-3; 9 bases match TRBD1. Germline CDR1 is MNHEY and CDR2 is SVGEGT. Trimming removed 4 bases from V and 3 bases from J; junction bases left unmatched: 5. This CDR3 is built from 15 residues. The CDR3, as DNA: TGTGCCAGCAGTTCCTTCGGGACAGGGACAGATACGCAGTATTTT. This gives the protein CASSSFGTGTDTQYF.

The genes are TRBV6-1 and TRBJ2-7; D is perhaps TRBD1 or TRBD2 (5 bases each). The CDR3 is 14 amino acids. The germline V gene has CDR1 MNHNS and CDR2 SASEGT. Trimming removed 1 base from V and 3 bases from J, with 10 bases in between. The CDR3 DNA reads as TGTGCCAGCAGTGAAGGAACAGGACTCTACGAGCAGTACTTC. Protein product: CASSEGTGLYEQYF.

The chain's CDR3 is CASSGRTVKGQYF. The CDR3 DNA reads TGTGCCAGCAGTGGCCGGACGGTCAAAGGGCAGTACTTC. The chain joins TRBV2 to TRBJ2-7; no clear D. The CDR3 has 13 residues. Trimming took 4 bases from V and 9 from J, leaving 16 bases between them. Germline V gene lookup returns CDR1 SNHLY and CDR2 FYNNEI.

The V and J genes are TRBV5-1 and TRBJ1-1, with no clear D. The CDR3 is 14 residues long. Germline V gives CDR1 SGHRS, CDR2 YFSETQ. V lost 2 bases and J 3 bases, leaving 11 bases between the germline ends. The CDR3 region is CASSLEPFDTEAFF. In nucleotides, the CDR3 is TGCGCCAGCAGCTTAGAACCCTTCGACACTGAAGCTTTCTTT.

The CDR3 region has the DNA TGTGCCAGCAGTGTAACCGGGACGAACACTGAAGCTTTCTTT. This gives the protein CASSVTGTNTEAFF. The chain recombines TRBV28 with TRBJ1-1, with D possibly being TRBD1 (5 bases). The CDR3 consists of 14 residues. CDR1 is MDHEN, CDR2 SYDVKM, per germline. Trimming cost V 5 bases and J 1 base, with 11 bases left between them.

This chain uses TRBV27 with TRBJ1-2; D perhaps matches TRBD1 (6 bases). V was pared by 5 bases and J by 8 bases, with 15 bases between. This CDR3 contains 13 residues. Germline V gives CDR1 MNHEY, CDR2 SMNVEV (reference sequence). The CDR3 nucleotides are TGTGCCAGCAGTCCGTCGACAGGACGGGGCTACACCTTC. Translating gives CASSPSTGRGYTF.

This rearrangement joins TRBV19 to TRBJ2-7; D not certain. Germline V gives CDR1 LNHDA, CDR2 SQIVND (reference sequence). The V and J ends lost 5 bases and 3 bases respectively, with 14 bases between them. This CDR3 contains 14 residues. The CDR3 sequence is CASSQDGAIYEQYF. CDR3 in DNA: TGTGCCAGTAGTCAAGACGGCGCGATCTACGAGCAGTACTTC.

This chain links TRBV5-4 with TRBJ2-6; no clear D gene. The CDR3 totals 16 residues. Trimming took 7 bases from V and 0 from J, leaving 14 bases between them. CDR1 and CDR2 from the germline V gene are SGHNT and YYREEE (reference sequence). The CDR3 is CASRLGLSSGANVLTF. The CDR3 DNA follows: TGTGCCAGCCGCCTAGGTTTAAGCTCTGGGGCCAACGTCCTGACTTTC. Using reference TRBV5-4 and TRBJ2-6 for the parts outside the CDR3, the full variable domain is ETGVTQSPTHLIKTRGQQVTLRCSSQSGHNTVSWYQQALGQGPQFIFQYYREEENGRGNFPPRFSGLQFPNYSSELNVNALELDDSALYLCASRLGLSSGANVLTFGAGSRLTVL.

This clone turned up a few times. CDR3 in amino acids: CASSLAPGGVHF. CDR3 nucleotides: TGTGCCAGCAGCTTAGCGCCAGGGGGCGTCCACTTT. The J gene is TRBJ1-6, the V gene TRBV13; 8 nucleotides align to TRBD1. Per germline, CDR1 PRHDT and CDR2 FYEKMQ (reference sequence). The CDR3 has 12 residues. V gave up 1 base and J gave up 17 bases; unmatched junction bases: 4. Supplemented by reference TRBV13 and TRBJ1-6, the full variable domain reads AAGVIQSPRHLIKEKRETATLKCYPIPRHDTVYWYQQGPGQDPQFLISFYEKMQSDKGSIPDRFSAQQFSDYHSELNMSSLELGDSALYFCASSLAPGGVHFGNGTRLTVT.

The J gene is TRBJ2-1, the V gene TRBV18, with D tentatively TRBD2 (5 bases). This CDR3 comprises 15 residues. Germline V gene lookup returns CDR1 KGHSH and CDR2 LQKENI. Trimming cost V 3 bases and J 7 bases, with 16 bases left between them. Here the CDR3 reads CASSPLVGVGNEQFF. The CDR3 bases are TGTGCCAGCTCACCTTTGGTGGGAGTAGGAAATGAGCAGTTCTTC.

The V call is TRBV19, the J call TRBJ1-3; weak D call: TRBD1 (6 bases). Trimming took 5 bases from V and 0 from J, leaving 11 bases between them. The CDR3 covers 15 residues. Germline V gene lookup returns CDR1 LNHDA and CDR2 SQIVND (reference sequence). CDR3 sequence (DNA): TGTGCCAGTAGTCGGGACACTTACTCTGGAAACACCATATATTTT. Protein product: CASSRDTYSGNTIYF.

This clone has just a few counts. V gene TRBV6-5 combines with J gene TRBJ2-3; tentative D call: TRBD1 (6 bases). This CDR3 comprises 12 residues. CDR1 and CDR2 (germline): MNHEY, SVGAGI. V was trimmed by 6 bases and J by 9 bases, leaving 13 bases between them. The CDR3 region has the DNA TGTGCCAGCAGCCAAGGGACATCCACGCAGTATTTT. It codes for CASSQGTSTQYF.

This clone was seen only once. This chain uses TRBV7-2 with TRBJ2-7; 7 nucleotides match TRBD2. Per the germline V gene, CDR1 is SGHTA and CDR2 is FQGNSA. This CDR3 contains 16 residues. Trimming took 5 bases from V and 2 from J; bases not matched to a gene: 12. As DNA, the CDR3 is TGTGCCAGCAGCCAAAGGGTTAGCGGGCCACCCTACGAGCAGTACTTC. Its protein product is CASSQRVSGPPYEQYF.

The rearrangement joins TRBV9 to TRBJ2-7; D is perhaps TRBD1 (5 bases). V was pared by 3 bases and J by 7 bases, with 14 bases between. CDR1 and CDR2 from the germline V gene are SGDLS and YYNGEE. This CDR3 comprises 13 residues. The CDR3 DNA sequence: TGTGCCAGCAGCGCCCTGGGGCAGGGAGAGCAGTACTTC. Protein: CASSALGQGEQYF.